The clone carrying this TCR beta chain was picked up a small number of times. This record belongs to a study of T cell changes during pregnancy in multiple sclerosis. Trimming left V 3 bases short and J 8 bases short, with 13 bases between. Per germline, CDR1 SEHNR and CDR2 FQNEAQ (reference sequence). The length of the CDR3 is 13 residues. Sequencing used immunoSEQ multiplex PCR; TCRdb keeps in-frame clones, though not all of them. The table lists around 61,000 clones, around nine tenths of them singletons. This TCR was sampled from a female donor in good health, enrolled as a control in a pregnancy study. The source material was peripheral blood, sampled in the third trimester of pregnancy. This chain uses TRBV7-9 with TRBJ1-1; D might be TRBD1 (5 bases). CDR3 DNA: TGTGCCAGCAGCTTTATTGTAGGGGCCGAAGCTTTCTTT. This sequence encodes CASSFIVGAEAFF.